This T cell receptor (beta chain) was recovered during a study of CD4 T cells in relation to SARS-CoV-2 and coronaviruses. Germline V CDR1 and CDR2: DFQATT, SNEGSKA (reference sequence). Losses at the gene ends were 3 bases for V and 8 bases for J; bases not matched to a gene: 30. This CDR3 is built from 20 residues. This clone counts as large. The antigen is not known. Here immunoSEQ multiplex PCR was the method, and the copy in TCRdb shows in-frame clones only, minus some. The table lists about 36,000 clones, around 85% of them singletons. Study-wide results and limits: Monoreactive clones expanded significantly more to SARS-CoV-2 than crossreactive clones did. In roughly 65% of donors, memory CD4+ clonotypes crossrecognized SARS-CoV-2 and at least one common cold coronavirus spike. The assay detects memory recall responses, not culture-primed primary responses.

Specimen: naive CD4+ T cells from PBMCs, cultured in vitro. Subset indicated: naive CD4+ T cells isolated by negative enrichment. The receptor comes from an adult with COVID-19. J is TRBJ1-2 and V is TRBV20-1; TRBD1 agrees at 7 bases. CDR3 in DNA: TGCAGTGCTAGTTACCCCCCGAAGCCAGAGACAGGGATGAATACGGACGGCTACACCTTC. It yields the protein CSASYPPKPETGMNTDGYTF.